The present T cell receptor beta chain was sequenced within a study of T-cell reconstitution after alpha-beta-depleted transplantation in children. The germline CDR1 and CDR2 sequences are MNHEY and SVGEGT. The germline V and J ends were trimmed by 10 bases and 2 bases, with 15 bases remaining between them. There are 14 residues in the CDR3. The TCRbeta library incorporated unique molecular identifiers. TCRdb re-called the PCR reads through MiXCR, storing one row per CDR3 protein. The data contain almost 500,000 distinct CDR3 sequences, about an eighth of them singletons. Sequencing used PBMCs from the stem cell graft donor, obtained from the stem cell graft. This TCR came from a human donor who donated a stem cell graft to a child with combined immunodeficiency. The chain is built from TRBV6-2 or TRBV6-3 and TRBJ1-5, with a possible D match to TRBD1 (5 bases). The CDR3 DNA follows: TGTGCCACTCAATGGGACGCCGGCAATCAGCCCCAGCATTTT. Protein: CATQWDAGNQPQHF.